The 18 T cell receptor beta chains given below trace back to one sample, sequenced in a study of early T cells in non-severe SARS-CoV-2 infection. MiXCR, applied by TCRdb to the 5' RACE reads, yields one record per CDR3 protein. The repertoire holds roughly 70,000 distinct CDR3 sequences, approximately 13% seen once, with roughly 8.7% in the top ten. Sequenced sample: whole blood. These receptors came from an adult who was a healthcare worker with PCR-confirmed SARS-CoV-2 infection or an uninfected control (not recorded which).

This clonotype has ten or more counts. The V and J genes are TRBV29-1 and TRBJ2-1, with 8 bases lining up with TRBD2. This CDR3 spans 14 amino acids. J was trimmed by 2 bases and V by 3 bases; bases with no gene match: 3. Germline-derived CDR1 and CDR2 are SQVTM and ANQGSEA. CDR3 region: CSVDISGTYNEQFF. CDR3 DNA sequence: TGCAGCGTTGATATTAGCGGGACCTACAATGAGCAGTTCTTC.

This rearrangement joins TRBV29-1 to TRBJ2-1; 10 bases line up with TRBD2. CDR1 is SQVTM, CDR2 ANQGSEA, per germline. The CDR3 consists of 13 residues. Trimming at V came to 6 bases and at J to 2 bases, leaving 1 base not matched to a gene. DNA of the CDR3: TGCAGCGTAGGACTAGCGGCCTACAATGAGCAGTTCTTC. Amino acid sequence: CSVGLAAYNEQFF.

The sample holds many counts of this clonotype. The chain links TRBV5-4 to TRBJ2-1, with no clear D. V lost 4 bases, J lost 5 bases, and 16 bases lay in between. Germline V CDR1 and CDR2: SGHNT, YYREEE (reference sequence). This CDR3 is 15 amino acids long. DNA for the CDR3: TGTGCCAGCAGCCATACCCAACAAATAAACAATGAGCAGTTCTTC. This translates into CASSHTQQINNEQFF.

This clonotype was observed a handful of times. The chain is built from TRBV7-2 and TRBJ2-7; D ambiguous. Germline loops: CDR1 SGHTA, CDR2 FQGNSA. Trimming took 7 bases from V and 0 from J, leaving 10 bases between them. CDR3 size: 13 residues. The CDR3 is CASNPLNSYEQYF. DNA of the CDR3: TGTGCCAGCAACCCCCTTAACTCCTACGAGCAGTACTTC. Filled out from reference TRBV7-2 and TRBJ2-7, the complete variable domain reads GAGVSQSPSNKVTEKGKDVELRCDPISGHTALYWYRQSLGQGLEFLIYFQGNSAPDKSGLPSDRFSAERTGGSVSTLTIQRTQQEDSAVYLCASNPLNSYEQYFGPGTRLTVT.

This clonotype was observed many times. This chain links TRBV21-1 with TRBJ2-7. TRBV21-1 is labeled a pseudogene. The CDR3 runs to 11 residues. The CDR3 protein is CASSTIHEQYF. The CDR3, as DNA: TGTGCCAGCAGCACGATCCACGAGCAGTACTTC.

J is TRBJ2-5 and V is TRBV29-1, with TRBD1 matching over 8 bases. Trimming removed 7 bases from V and 5 bases from J; junction bases left unmatched: 6. Germline loops: CDR1 SQVTM, CDR2 ANQGSEA. The CDR3 length is 12 residues. CDR3 sequence: CSGYRGLETQYF. The CDR3 DNA reads TGCAGCGGCTACAGGGGGTTGGAGACCCAGTACTTC.

This clonotype was counted many times. V and J are TRBV6-6 and TRBJ1-3; D is ambiguous. The V gene's germline CDR1 is MNHNY and CDR2 SVGAGI (reference sequence). The CDR3 length is 11 residues. The V and J ends lost 0 bases and 8 bases respectively, with 2 bases between them. CDR3 amino acids: CASSYSYTIYF. The CDR3 DNA sequence: TGTGCCAGCAGTTACTCTTACACCATATATTTT.

The V call is TRBV12-3 or TRBV12-4, the J call TRBJ1-5, with TRBD1 matching 9 bases. The CDR3 consists of 16 residues. V shed 6 bases, J shed 3 bases, and the junction held 9 bases outside the gene matches. The CDR3 spells CASRPTGTGTNQPQHF. The DNA of the CDR3 is TGTGCCAGCAGGCCGACCGGGACAGGGACCAATCAGCCCCAGCATTTT.

The chain combines TRBV11-1 with TRBJ1-1; 7 bases match TRBD1. The CDR3 covers 13 residues. Germline values: CDR1 SGHAT, CDR2 FQDESV (reference sequence). After removal of 4 bases from V and 7 bases from J, the junction contained 6 bases not matched to a gene. CDR3 DNA: TGTGCCAGCAGCTCCCGGGGGACAGTTGAAGCTTTCTTT. Translation gives CASSSRGTVEAFF.

This clonotype was seen a few times. The V and J genes are TRBV25-1 and TRBJ2-7, with 10 bases aligning to TRBD2. This CDR3 is built from 13 residues. The ends lost 4 bases at V and 12 bases at J; junction bases unmatched: 9. Germline values: CDR1 MGHDK, CDR2 SYGVNS. The DNA of the CDR3 is TGTGCCAGCAGTGGGGGACTAGCGTCCAAAATGTACTTC. Translated: CASSGGLASKMYF.

The chain employs TRBV28 and TRBJ2-1; tentative D call: TRBD1 (6 bases). V was shortened by 3 bases and J by 6 bases, with 9 bases between the two germline ends. The CDR3 totals 13 residues. CDR1 is MDHEN and CDR2 is SYDVKM in the germline V gene. CDR3 coding DNA: TGTGCCAGCAGTTTCGGACAGCCCAATGAGCAGTTCTTC. This encodes CASSFGQPNEQFF.

This chain uses TRBV2 with TRBJ1-2; D gene unclear. V lost 7 bases and J 0 bases, leaving 9 bases between the germline ends. The germline V gene encodes CDR1 SNHLY and CDR2 FYNNEI. The CDR3 runs to 13 residues. The CDR3 sequence is CASTVVSNYGYTF. The CDR3 nucleotides are TGTGCCAGCACCGTTGTATCTAACTATGGCTACACCTTC. Based on the CDR3 plus reference TRBV2 and TRBJ1-2, the full variable domain is EPEVTQTPSHQVTQMGQEVILRCVPISNHLYFYWYRQILGQKVEFLVSFYNNEISEKSEIFDDQFSVERPDGSNFTLKIRSTKLEDSAMYFCASTVVSNYGYTFGSGTRLTVV.

The sample holds a few counts of this clonotype. The genes are TRBV7-2 and TRBJ2-3; D unclear. This CDR3 region has 16 residues. Between the trimmed V and J ends, which lost 4 bases and 4 bases, there was a span of 18 bases. Germline values: CDR1 SGHTA, CDR2 FQGNSA. CDR3 sequence reads: CASSSFGLTSSDTQYF. The CDR3 DNA follows: TGTGCCAGCAGCTCATTTGGCCTTACGAGCTCAGATACGCAGTATTTT.

This chain connects TRBV19 to TRBJ2-3; 8 positions agree with TRBD1. With 3 bases clipped from V and 1 base from J, the junction kept 0 bases outside the gene matches. There are 14 residues in the CDR3. Germline CDR1 LNHDA, CDR2 SQIVND (reference sequence). CDR3 in DNA: TGTGCCAGTAGTATGGGACAGGGCACAGATACGCAGTATTTT. Amino acid sequence: CASSMGQGTDTQYF.

DNA for the CDR3: TGCAGTGCTAGATTCCCGGGGAGCACAGATACGCAGTATTTT. This gives the protein CSARFPGSTDTQYF. The chain carries TRBV20-1 and TRBJ2-3; tentative D call: TRBD2 (5 bases). V shed 2 bases and J shed 0 bases, with 9 bases lying between them. The CDR3 covers 14 residues. The V gene's germline CDR1 is DFQATT and CDR2 SNEGSKA (reference sequence).

This chain uses TRBV28 with TRBJ2-1; 15 bases agree with TRBD2. The length of the CDR3 is 17 residues. Germline assignment: CDR1 MDHEN and CDR2 SYDVKM. V was pared by 5 bases and J by 6 bases, with 8 bases of the junction left unmatched. The CDR3 coding sequence is TGTGCCAGCAGTCTAGGACTAGCGGGAGGGCCGAGCAATGAGCAGTTCTTC. Its translation: CASSLGLAGGPSNEQFF.

This clonotype has a handful of counts. V is TRBV28 and J is TRBJ2-1, with D possibly TRBD2 on 5 matching bases. CDR3 length: 16 amino acids. Trimming removed 5 bases at V and 0 bases at J, with 14 bases between. Germline V gene data show CDR1 as MDHEN and CDR2 as SYDVKM. CDR3 DNA sequence: TGTGCCAGCAGTCTTGTAAGCGGAAGCTCCTACAATGAGCAGTTCTTC. It translates to CASSLVSGSSYNEQFF.

This chain joins TRBV28 and TRBJ1-3; 7 bases map to TRBD1. Germline V gives CDR1 MDHEN, CDR2 SYDVKM. This CDR3 has 14 residues. V trimming: 5 bases; J trimming: 0 bases; junction bases outside the gene matches: 1. The CDR3: CASSAGGSGNTIYF. DNA for the CDR3: TGTGCCAGCAGTGCAGGGGGCTCTGGAAACACCATATATTTT.